This section outlines one T cell receptor beta chain sequence together with its context. Trimming stripped 6 bases from V and 2 bases from J, with 4 bases between. CDR1 and CDR2 (germline): ENHRY, SYGVKD. CDR3 length: 11 residues. Some clones are missing from TCRdb's copy, which holds only in-frame ones; the method was immunoSEQ multiplex PCR. The sample has hundreds of thousands of clones, 90% seen once. This sample is part of a study of blood T cell repertoires in COVID-19. Study background: Both acute and convalescent COVID-19 samples were obtained from the United States, Italy and Spain.

The specimen sequenced was PBMCs or T cells enriched from blood (not recorded which). The chain links TRBV10-3 to TRBJ1-1; D ambiguous. The receptor was derived from a woman between 18 and 29 years old with acute COVID-19. CDR3 DNA sequence: TGTGCCATCAGGGCTAACACTGAAGCTTTCTTT. Translation: CAIRANTEAFF.